This TCR beta chain was profiled in a study of post-analysis software for immune sequencing data. Details on this clonotype: Its antigen is as yet unknown.

Study outcomes and limitations: Roughly 5 TRBV segments occurring more often in patients than controls included TRBV5-6, TRBV5-1 and TRBV20-1.

Presence of unique molecular identifiers characterized the TCR beta cDNA libraries. TCRdb analysed the PCR reads with MiXCR anew, one entry per CDR3 protein. The sample includes hundreds of thousands of distinct CDR3 sequences, approximately 59% of them seen just once. V was shortened by 4 bases and J by 6 bases, with 13 bases between the two germline ends. The CDR3 loop spans 13 amino acids. Germline-derived CDR1 and CDR2 are SGHVS and FNYEAQ. Sequenced: blood. The chain has TRBV7-6 and TRBJ2-7, with a possible D match to TRBD2 (5 bases). The TCR was taken from a girl aged 2-10 years with multiple sclerosis. CDR3: CASSSLTSREQYF. DNA of the CDR3: TGTGCCAGCAGCTCCCTTACTAGTCGCGAGCAGTACTTC.